This TCR beta chain came from a study of early T cells in non-severe SARS-CoV-2 infection. From the 5' RACE reads, TCRdb called clonotypes with MiXCR, one entry per CDR3 protein. This sample has tens of thousands of distinct CDR3 sequences; roughly an eighth occur once, and the top ten carry roughly 6.4%. The CDR3 is made up of 13 amino acids. In germline, CDR1 is KGHDR, CDR2 SFDVKD. V lost 9 bases and J lost 8, with 18 bases in between. This clonotype occurred a few times. The clonotype comes from an adult who was a healthcare worker with PCR-confirmed SARS-CoV-2 infection or an uninfected control (not recorded which). Material for sequencing was whole blood. The chain links TRBV24-1 to TRBJ1-2, with D uncertain. CDR3 region: CATPLYSGTGYTF. The CDR3 DNA reads as TGTGCCACCCCTCTGTATTCAGGCACGGGCTACACCTTC.